This TCR beta chain was captured by sequencing in a study of beta chain features in type 1 diabetes. Looking at the study overall: Patients shared similar age, gender and cell yields with healthy donors.

Germline loops: CDR1 GTSNPN, CDR2 SVGIG (reference sequence). Trimming took off 1 base at V and 0 bases at J, with 7 bases between the two ends. The CDR3 length is 14 residues. Study conclusions and caveats: For type 1 diabetes patients, VDJ junctions showed fewer insertions and more deletions. The similarity of naive, central memory and Treg TCRB repertoires appeared greater among patients than among healthy donors.

Note on this clone: The antigen remains undetermined.

Every bit of the isolated RNA underwent reverse transcription, so sequencing read expressed TCRB transcripts. The protocol was immunoSEQ multiplex PCR, while the TCRdb copy is restricted to in-frame clones and leaves out a portion. Here the sample spans 300,000 to 400,000 clones, about 10% being singletons. V is TRBV30 and J is TRBJ1-3; weak D call: TRBD1 (6 bases). The sample comprised naive CD4+ T cells from blood. This clonotype was sampled from a woman younger than 45 in good health. This chain's CDR3 is CAWSGDTSGNTIYF. CDR3 in DNA: TGTGCCTGGAGTGGGGACACCTCTGGAAACACCATATATTTT. Combining the CDR3 with reference TRBV30 and TRBJ1-3 gives the whole variable domain SQTIHQWPATLVQPVGSPLSLECTVEGTSNPNLYWYRQAAGRGLQLLFYSVGIGQISSEVPQNLSASRPQDRQFILSSKKLLLSDSGFYLCAWSGDTSGNTIYFGEGSWLTVV.